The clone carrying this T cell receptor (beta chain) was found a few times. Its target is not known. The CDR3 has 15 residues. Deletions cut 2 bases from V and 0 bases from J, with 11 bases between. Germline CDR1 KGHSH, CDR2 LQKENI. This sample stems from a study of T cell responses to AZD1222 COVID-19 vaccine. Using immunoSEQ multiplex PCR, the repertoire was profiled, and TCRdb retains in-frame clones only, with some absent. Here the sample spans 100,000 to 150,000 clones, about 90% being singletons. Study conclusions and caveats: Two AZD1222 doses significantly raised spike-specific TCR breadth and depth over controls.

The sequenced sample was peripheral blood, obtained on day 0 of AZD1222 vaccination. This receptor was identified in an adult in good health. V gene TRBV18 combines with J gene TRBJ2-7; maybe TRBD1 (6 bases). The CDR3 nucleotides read TGTGCCAGCTCACCATACAGGGAGAGCTCCTACGAGCAGTACTTC. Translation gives CASSPYRESSYEQYF. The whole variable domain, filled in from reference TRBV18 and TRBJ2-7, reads NAGVMQNPRHLVRRRGQEARLRCSPMKGHSHVYWYRQLPEEGLKFMVYLQKENIIDESGMPKERFSAEFPKEGPSILRIQQVVRGDSAAYFCASSPYRESSYEQYFGPGTRLTVT.